The clone carrying this T cell receptor (beta chain) was seen more than once but under ten times. These data are taken from a study of T-cell memory formation after mild COVID-19. The germline V gene has CDR1 SGHTA and CDR2 FQGNSA. V was clipped by 5 bases and J by 2 bases; unmatched bases: 5. The CDR3 sequence is 17 residues long. Each CDR3 protein gets one entry after TCRdb re-called the 5' RACE reads with MiXCR. In the table there are around 160,000 distinct CDR3 sequences, more than 9% of which are singletons. This sequence joins TRBV7-2 and TRBJ2-3; TRBD2 aligns across 15 bases. The receptor was isolated from a man aged 18 to 30 who had mild COVID-19 (a few samples of this study predate the infection). Cell type and time point are not known. The sequenced sample consisted of PBMCs or a T cell subset sorted from them (not recorded which). As DNA, the CDR3 is TGTGCCAGCAGCCCCGGACTAGCGGGGGGGTCCACAGATACGCAGTATTTT. Protein sequence: CASSPGLAGGSTDTQYF.